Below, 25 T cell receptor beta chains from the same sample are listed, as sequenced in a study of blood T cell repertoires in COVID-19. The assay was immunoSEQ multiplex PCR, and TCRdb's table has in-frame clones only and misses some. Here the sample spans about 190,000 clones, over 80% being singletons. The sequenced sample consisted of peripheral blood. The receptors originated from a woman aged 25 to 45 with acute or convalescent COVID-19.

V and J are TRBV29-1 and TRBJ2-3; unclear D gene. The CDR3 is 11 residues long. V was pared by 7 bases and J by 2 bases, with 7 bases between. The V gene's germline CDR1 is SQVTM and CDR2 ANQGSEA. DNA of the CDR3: TGCAGCGCCCTATACACAGATACGCAGTATTTT. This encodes CSALYTDTQYF.

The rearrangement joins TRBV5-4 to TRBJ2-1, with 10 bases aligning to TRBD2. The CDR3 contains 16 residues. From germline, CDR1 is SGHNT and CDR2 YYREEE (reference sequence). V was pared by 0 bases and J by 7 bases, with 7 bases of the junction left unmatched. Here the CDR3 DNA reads TGTGCCAGCAGCTTGGGAGTAGCGGGAGGTTTGAATGAGCAGTTCTTC. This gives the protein CASSLGVAGGLNEQFF.

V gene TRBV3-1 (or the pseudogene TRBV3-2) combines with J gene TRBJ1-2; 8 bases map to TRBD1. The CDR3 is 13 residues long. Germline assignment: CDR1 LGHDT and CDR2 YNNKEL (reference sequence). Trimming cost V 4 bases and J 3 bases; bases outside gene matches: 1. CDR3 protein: CASSLDRDYGYTF. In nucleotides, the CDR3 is TGTGCCAGCAGCCTGGACAGGGACTATGGCTACACCTTC.

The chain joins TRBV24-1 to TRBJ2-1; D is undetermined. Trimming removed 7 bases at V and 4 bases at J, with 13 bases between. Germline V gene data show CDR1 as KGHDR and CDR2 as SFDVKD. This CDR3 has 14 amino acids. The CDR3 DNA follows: TGTGCCACCAGGAAAGGCCCGGAGTACAATGAGCAGTTCTTC. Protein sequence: CATRKGPEYNEQFF.

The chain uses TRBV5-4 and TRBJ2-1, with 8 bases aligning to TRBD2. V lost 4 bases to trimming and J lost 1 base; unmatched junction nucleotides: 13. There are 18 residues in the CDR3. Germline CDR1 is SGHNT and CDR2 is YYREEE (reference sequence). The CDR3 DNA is TGTGCCAGCAGCCCACTACTGGGGCTAGCGGGTTCCTACAATGAGCAGTTCTTC. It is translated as CASSPLLGLAGSYNEQFF.

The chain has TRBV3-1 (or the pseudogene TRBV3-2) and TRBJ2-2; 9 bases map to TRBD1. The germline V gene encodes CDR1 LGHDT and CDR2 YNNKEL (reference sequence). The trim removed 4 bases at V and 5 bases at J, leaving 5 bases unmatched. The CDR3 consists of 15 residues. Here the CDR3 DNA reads TGTGCCAGCAGCCCCGGGACAGGGTTTACCGGGGAGCTGTTTTTT. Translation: CASSPGTGFTGELFF.

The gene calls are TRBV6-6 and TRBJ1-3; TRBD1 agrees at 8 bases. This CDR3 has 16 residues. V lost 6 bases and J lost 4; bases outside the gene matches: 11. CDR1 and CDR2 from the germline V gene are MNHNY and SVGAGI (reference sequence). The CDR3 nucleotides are TGTGCCAGCAGACCCTATCCGGGACAGGCCGGAAACACCATATATTTT. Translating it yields CASRPYPGQAGNTIYF.

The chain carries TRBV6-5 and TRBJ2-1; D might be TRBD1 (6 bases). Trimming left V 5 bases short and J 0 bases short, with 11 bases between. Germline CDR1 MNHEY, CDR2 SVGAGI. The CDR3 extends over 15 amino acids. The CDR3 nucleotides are TGTGCCAGCAGTCCCAGGGGAAGCTCCTACAATGAGCAGTTCTTC. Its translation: CASSPRGSSYNEQFF.

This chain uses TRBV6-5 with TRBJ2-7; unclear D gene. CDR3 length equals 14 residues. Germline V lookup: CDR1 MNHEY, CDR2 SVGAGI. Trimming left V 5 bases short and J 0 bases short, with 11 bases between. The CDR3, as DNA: TGTGCCAGCAGTACCCACAGAACCTCCTACGAGCAGTACTTC. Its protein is CASSTHRTSYEQYF.

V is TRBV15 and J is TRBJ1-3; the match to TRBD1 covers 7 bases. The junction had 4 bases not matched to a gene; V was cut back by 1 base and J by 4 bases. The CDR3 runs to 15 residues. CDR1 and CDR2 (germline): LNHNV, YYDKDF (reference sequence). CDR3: CATSRGDSVGNTIYF. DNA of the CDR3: TGTGCCACCAGCAGAGGGGACAGCGTAGGAAACACCATATATTTT.

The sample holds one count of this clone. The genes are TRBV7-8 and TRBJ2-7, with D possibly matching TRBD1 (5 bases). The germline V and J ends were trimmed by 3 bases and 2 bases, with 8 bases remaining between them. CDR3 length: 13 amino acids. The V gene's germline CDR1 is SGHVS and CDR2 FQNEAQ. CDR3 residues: CASSFRATYEQYF. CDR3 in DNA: TGTGCCAGCAGCTTCAGGGCAACCTACGAGCAGTACTTC.

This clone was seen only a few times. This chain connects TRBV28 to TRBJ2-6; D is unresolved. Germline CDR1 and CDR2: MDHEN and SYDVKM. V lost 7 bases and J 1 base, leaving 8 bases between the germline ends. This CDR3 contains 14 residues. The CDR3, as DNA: TGTGCCAGCAACTCCGGGTCTGGGGCCAACGTCCTGACTTTC. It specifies CASNSGSGANVLTF.

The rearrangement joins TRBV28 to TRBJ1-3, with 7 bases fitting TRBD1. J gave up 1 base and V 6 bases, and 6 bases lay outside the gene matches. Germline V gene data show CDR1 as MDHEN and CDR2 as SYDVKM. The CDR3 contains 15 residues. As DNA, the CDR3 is TGTGCCAGCAGAAACAGGGGAACATCTGGAAACACCATATATTTT. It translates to CASRNRGTSGNTIYF.

The CDR3 region is CASSPPGLAAQGGEQFF. The CDR3, as DNA: TGTGCCAGCAGCCCTCCGGGACTAGCGGCCCAGGGCGGTGAGCAGTTCTTC. The gene calls are TRBV28 and TRBJ2-1, with 11 positions matching TRBD2. CDR1 is MDHEN and CDR2 is SYDVKM in the germline V gene. The CDR3 is 17 amino acids. After removal of 6 bases from V and 9 bases from J, the junction contained 16 bases not matched to a gene.

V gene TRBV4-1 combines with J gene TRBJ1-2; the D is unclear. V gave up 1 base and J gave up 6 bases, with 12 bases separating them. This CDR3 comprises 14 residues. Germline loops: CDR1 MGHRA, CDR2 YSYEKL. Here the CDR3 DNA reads TGCGCCAGCAGCCAAGGGCACGTTGCGGATGGCTACACCTTC. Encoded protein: CASSQGHVADGYTF.

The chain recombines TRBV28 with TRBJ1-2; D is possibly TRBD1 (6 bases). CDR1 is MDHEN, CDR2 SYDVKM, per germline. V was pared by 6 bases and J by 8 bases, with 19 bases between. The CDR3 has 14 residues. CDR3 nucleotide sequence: TGTGCCAGCAGACCAAACAGGGCCCCCTGGGGCTACACCTTC. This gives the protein CASRPNRAPWGYTF.

CDR3 amino acids: CASSWTGGAEQYF. The CDR3 DNA sequence: TGTGCCAGCAGCTGGACAGGGGGCGCGGAGCAGTACTTC. V and J are TRBV5-4 and TRBJ2-7; 11 nucleotides match TRBD1. The CDR3 covers 13 residues. Germline-derived CDR1 and CDR2 are SGHNT and YYREEE (reference sequence). V was clipped by 3 bases and J by 7 bases; unmatched bases: 3.

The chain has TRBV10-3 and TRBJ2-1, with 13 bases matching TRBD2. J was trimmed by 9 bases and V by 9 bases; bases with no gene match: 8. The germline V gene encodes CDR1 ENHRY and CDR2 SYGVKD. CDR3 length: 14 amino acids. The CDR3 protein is CAMSGTSGNPEQFF. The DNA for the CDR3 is TGTGCCATGAGCGGGACTAGCGGGAATCCTGAGCAGTTCTTC.

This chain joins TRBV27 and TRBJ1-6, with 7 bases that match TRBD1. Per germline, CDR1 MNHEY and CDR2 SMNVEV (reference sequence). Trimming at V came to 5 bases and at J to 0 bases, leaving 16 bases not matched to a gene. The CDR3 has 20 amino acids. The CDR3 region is CASSKPRQGRLISYNSPLHF. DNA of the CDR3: TGTGCCAGCAGTAAACCCCGACAGGGAAGGTTGATCTCCTATAATTCACCCCTCCACTTT.

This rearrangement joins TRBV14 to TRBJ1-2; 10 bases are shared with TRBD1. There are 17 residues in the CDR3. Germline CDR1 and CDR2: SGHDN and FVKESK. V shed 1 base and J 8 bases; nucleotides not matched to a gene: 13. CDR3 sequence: CASSQGTGGTALRGYTF. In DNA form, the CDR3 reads TGTGCCAGCAGCCAAGGGACAGGGGGAACGGCACTGAGAGGCTACACCTTC.

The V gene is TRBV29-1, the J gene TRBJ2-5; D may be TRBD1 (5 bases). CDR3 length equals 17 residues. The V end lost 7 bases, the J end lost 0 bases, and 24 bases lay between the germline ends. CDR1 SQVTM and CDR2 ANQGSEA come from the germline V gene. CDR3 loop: CSAADRLDLLYQETQYF. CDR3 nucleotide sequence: TGCAGCGCCGCCGACAGACTCGATTTATTGTACCAAGAGACCCAGTACTTC.

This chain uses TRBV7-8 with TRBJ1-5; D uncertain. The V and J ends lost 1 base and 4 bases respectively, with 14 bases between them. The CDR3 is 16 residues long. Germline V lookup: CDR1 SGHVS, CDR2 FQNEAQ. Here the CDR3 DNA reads TGTGCCAGCAGCTTAGAAGCGGCGTTAGGAAATCAGCCCCAGCATTTT. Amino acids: CASSLEAALGNQPQHF.

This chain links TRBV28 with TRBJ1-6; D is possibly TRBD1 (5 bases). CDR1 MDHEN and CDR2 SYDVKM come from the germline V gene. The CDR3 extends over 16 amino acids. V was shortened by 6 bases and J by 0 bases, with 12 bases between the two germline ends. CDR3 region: CASRSPGGSYNSPLHF. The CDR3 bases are TGTGCCAGCAGATCTCCCGGGGGCTCCTATAATTCACCCCTCCACTTT.

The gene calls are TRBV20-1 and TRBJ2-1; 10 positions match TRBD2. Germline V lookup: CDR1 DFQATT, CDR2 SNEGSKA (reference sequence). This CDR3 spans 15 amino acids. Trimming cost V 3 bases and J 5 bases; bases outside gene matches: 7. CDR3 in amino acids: CSASSSGSSHNEQFF. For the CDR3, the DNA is TGCAGTGCTAGTTCTAGCGGGAGTTCCCACAATGAGCAGTTCTTC.

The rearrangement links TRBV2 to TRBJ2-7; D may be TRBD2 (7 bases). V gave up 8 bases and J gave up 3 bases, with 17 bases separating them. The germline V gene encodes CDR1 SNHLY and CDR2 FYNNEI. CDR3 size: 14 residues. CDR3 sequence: CASRGRGSHYEQYF. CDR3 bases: TGTGCCAGCCGGGGGCGGGGGTCCCACTACGAGCAGTACTTC.